The present entry profiles one T cell receptor (beta chain) with its context. CDR1 and CDR2 (germline): MDHEN, SYDVKM. Between the trimmed V and J ends, which lost 6 bases and 8 bases, there was a span of 17 bases. The CDR3 runs to 14 residues. This sample stems from a study of CD8 T cells in Susac syndrome. The authors reverse transcribed roughly 0.5 to 1 ug RNA with random hexamers. TCR beta CDR3 was amplified by immunoSEQ covering 54 Vbeta and 13 Jbeta. TCRdb re-derived calls from the immunoSEQ multiplex PCR reads in MiXCR, one entry per CDR3 protein. The data show 150,000 to 200,000 distinct CDR3 sequences, around 95% seen once.

The clonotype originates from a human donor in good health. Sample: CD4+ T cells from PBMCs. The V gene is TRBV28, the J gene TRBJ1-5, with D possibly matching TRBD1 (6 bases). The CDR3 region is CASRKGGSIEPQHF. The CDR3 DNA reads as TGTGCCAGCAGGAAAGGGGGGTCTATTGAGCCCCAGCATTTT.